The entry below describes one T cell receptor beta chain. It has no known antigen specificity. No much larger clonotype is one base removed from it; base qualities were not supplied. This entry belongs to a study of chemoradiotherapy in HPV16-positive cancers (dated by TCRdb to between 2021 and 2024). For the study in its entirety: Candidate HPV-specific T-cell clones and common TCR motifs were defined through functional T-cell assays on cells from a couple of HPV16-positive patients. The candidate HPV-specific TCRs and motifs were then tracked in TCR repertoires from around 86 patients with HPV-related cancers. The study asked whether T-cell immunity against the HPV oncoproteins E6 and E7 changes during chemoradiotherapy and whether it affects survival. The paper as a whole reports these results and caveats: The functional definition of HPV-specific T cells was derived from only two HPV16-positive patients, and the survival association was reported for HPV16-positive patients. Expansion of candidate HPV-specific clones and E7-related TCR motifs was observed in the tumor microenvironment during treatment, whereas no such expansion was observed for non-HPV-specific T cells. In HPV16-positive patients, expansion of HPV-responsive T cells during chemoradiotherapy was associated with improved recurrence-free survival.

Receptor amplification or capture employed the immunoSEQ multiplex PCR assay. This immuneACCESS table, as held by TCRdb, lists in-frame sequences with V and J called but not all clones. Of the missing ones, under half trace to an unresolved V gene in checked studies; the others have no known cause. The sample records 20,000 to 25,000 clones, 80% to 90% of which are singletons. 2% to 2.5% of the sample lies in the top ten. The CDR3 contains 12 residues, cysteine and phenylalanine counted. Only the CDR3 region is kept as DNA, spanning 36 bases read in frame from base 1. Trimming removed 7 bases from V and 4 bases from J, leaving 10 bases between the germline ends. The germline V gene gives CDR1 as SNHLY and CDR2 as FYNNEI. Repertoires were sampled multiple times during chemoradiotherapy, which allowed clonal expansion in the tumor microenvironment to be followed.

The chain is encoded by TRBV2 joined to TRBJ1-2; the D gene is perhaps TRBD1, on 6 matching bases. The source of this sequence is a human donor with HPV-associated anogenital cancer. The sequencing here drew on blood, taken from a patient who underwent chemoradiotherapy. DNA sequence: TGTGCCAGCATTGGACAGCCCTATGGCTACACCTTC. Its protein reads: CASIGQPYGYTF. With the portions outside the CDR3 filled from the reference TRBV2 and TRBJ1-2 genes, the complete variable region becomes EPEVTQTPSHQVTQMGQEVILRCVPISNHLYFYWYRQILGQKVEFLVSFYNNEISEKSEIFDDQFSVERPDGSNFTLKIRSTKLEDSAMYFCASIGQPYGYTFGSGTRLTVV.